This T cell receptor beta chain stems from a study of T cells in Graves' hyperthyroidism and ophthalmopathy. For the study at large: Peripheral blood samples were taken at initial diagnosis, prior to any treatment.

Germline loops: CDR1 LNHNV, CDR2 YYDKDF (reference sequence). V trimming: 5 bases; J trimming: 2 bases; junction bases outside the gene matches: 11. This CDR3 region has 17 residues. Thyroid ultrasound and orbital computed tomography, with clinical symptoms and serum thyroxine and TRAb, informed diagnoses. RNA transcripts were the template for amplifying TCR beta CDR3 regions. TCR CDR3 regions were first amplified by RT-PCR with HTBI primers. TCRdb redid the calling of the multiplex PCR reads with MiXCR, one entry per CDR3 protein. The table has roughly 580,000 distinct CDR3 sequences, about 14% seen once. This clonotype came up many times.

The receptor's source is a woman in her thirties with Graves' hyperthyroidism that later progressed to Graves' ophthalmopathy. V is TRBV15 and J is TRBJ2-5, with 10 bases matching TRBD1. The sequenced material came from blood. CDR3 DNA sequence: TGTGCCACCAGCGCACGTCCAGGGACAGGGGTACAAGAGACCCAGTACTTC. Residues: CATSARPGTGVQETQYF.